This passage covers 10 T cell receptor beta chains from one sample sequenced in a study of cytomegalovirus exposure and HLA in healthy donors. Both 60 Vbeta primers and 13 Jbeta primers went into the PCR. Assay used: immunoSEQ multiplex PCR; TCRdb lists only in-frame clones, some missing. The data contain over 75,000 clones, about four fifths of them singletons. Sequencing was performed on PBMCs. The receptors shown here come from a woman in her forties or fifties in good health and CMV-seronegative.

The V call is TRBV15, the J call TRBJ2-7, with D possibly matching TRBD1 (5 bases). V lost 0 bases to trimming and J lost 3 bases, with 9 bases between them. Germline V gives CDR1 LNHNV, CDR2 YYDKDF (reference sequence). The CDR3 is 14 residues long. CDR3 protein: CATSRDARDYEQYF. CDR3 in DNA: TGTGCCACCAGCAGAGATGCCAGGGACTACGAGCAGTACTTC.

The chain links TRBV5-4 to TRBJ2-7; D not resolved. The V and J ends lost 5 bases and 0 bases respectively, with 6 bases between them. CDR3 length equals 12 residues. Germline CDR1 SGHNT, CDR2 YYREEE (reference sequence). The CDR3 sequence: CASSSDSYEQYV. As DNA, the CDR3 is TGTGCCAGCAGTTCGGACTCCTACGAGCAGTACGTC.

The chain combines TRBV19 with TRBJ1-2; unclear D gene. Germline V gene data show CDR1 as LNHDA and CDR2 as SQIVND (reference sequence). V shed 0 bases and J shed 4 bases, with 15 bases lying between them. The length of the CDR3 is 16 residues. The CDR3 protein is CASSIEVREAFYGYTF. CDR3 DNA: TGTGCCAGTAGTATAGAGGTCCGGGAAGCATTCTATGGCTACACCTTC.

This clone was counted once. The CDR3 sequence is CASSRTGSSNQPQHF. The CDR3, as DNA: TGTGCCAGCAGCCGGACAGGGTCTAGCAATCAGCCCCAGCATTTT. This chain links TRBV9 with TRBJ1-5; TRBD1 aligns across 8 bases. Germline V CDR1 and CDR2: SGDLS, YYNGEE. The CDR3 loop spans 15 amino acids. Trimming took 4 bases from V and 0 from J; bases not matched to a gene: 3. Full variable domain (rest looked up from reference TRBV9 and TRBJ1-5): DSGVTQTPKHLITATGQRVTLRCSPRSGDLSVYWYQQSLDQGLQFLIQYYNGEERAKGNILERFSAQQFPDLHSELNLSSLELGDSALYFCASSRTGSSNQPQHFGDGTRLSIL.

The rearrangement links TRBV11-2 to TRBJ1-1; the match to TRBD1 covers 8 bases. Germline lookup yields CDR1 SGHAT and CDR2 FQNNGV. This CDR3 spans 17 amino acids. J was trimmed by 4 bases and V by 0 bases; bases with no gene match: 10. This CDR3 is CASSLDGVDRVSTEAFF. CDR3 in DNA: TGTGCCAGCAGCTTAGATGGAGTGGACAGGGTGAGCACTGAAGCTTTCTTT.

CDR3: CASSQGLLRALDQSSGNTIYF. The CDR3 nucleotides are TGCGCCAGCAGCCAAGGTCTCCTTCGTGCCCTAGACCAGAGCTCTGGAAACACCATATATTTT. The chain joins TRBV4-1 to TRBJ1-3; D remains unclear. Between the trimmed V and J ends, which lost 1 base and 0 bases, there was a span of 25 bases. The CDR3 consists of 21 residues. Germline-derived CDR1 and CDR2 are MGHRA and YSYEKL.

This chain uses TRBV9 with TRBJ2-1; the D gene is possibly TRBD1 (6 bases). V shed 4 bases and J shed 2 bases, with 10 bases lying between them. This CDR3 has 14 amino acids. Per germline, CDR1 SGDLS and CDR2 YYNGEE. CDR3 protein: CASSPTGTYNEQFF. The CDR3 DNA reads TGTGCCAGCAGCCCGACAGGTACCTACAATGAGCAGTTCTTC. The complete variable domain, with remaining parts taken from reference TRBV9 and TRBJ2-1, reads DSGVTQTPKHLITATGQRVTLRCSPRSGDLSVYWYQQSLDQGLQFLIQYYNGEERAKGNILERFSAQQFPDLHSELNLSSLELGDSALYFCASSPTGTYNEQFFGPGTRLTVL.

The CDR3 loop is CASRLDRGAPLNQPQHF. The DNA for the CDR3 is TGTGCCAGCAGGCTGGACAGGGGAGCGCCGCTAAATCAGCCCCAGCATTTT. The chain carries TRBV2 and TRBJ1-5, with TRBD1 identical over 9 bases. The CDR3 has 17 residues. V lost 6 bases and J lost 4; bases outside the gene matches: 13. Germline V lookup: CDR1 SNHLY, CDR2 FYNNEI.

The gene calls are TRBV7-2 and TRBJ1-2; D gene uncertain. Trimming stripped 1 base from V and 6 bases from J, with 12 bases between. CDR3 size: 14 residues. The germline CDR1 and CDR2 sequences are SGHTA and FQGNSA. CDR3 sequence reads: CASSLGRSGDGYTF. The CDR3 DNA follows: TGTGCCAGCAGCTTAGGCAGGTCCGGCGATGGCTACACCTTC.

This chain uses TRBV2 with TRBJ2-5; 8 nucleotides align to TRBD2. The V segment lost 7 bases and the J segment 5 bases; nucleotides outside the gene matches: 6. The CDR3 has 13 amino acids. Germline CDR1 reads SNHLY; CDR2 reads FYNNEI. The CDR3 loop is CASTPGLVETQYF. Written as DNA, the CDR3 is TGTGCCAGCACCCCGGGACTAGTCGAGACCCAGTACTTC.